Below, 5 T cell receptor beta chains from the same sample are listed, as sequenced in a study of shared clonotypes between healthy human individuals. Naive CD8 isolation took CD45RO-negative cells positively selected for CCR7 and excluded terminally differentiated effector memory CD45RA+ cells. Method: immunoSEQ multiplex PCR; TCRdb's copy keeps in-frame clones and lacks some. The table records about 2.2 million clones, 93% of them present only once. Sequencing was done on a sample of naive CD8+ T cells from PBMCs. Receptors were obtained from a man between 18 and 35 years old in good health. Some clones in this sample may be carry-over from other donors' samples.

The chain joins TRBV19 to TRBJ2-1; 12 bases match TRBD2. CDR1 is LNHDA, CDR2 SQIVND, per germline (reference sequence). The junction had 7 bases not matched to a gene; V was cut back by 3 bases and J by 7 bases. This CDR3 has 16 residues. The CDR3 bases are TGTGCCAGTAGTATGAGGACTAGCGGGAACGTTAATGAGCAGTTCTTC. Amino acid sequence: CASSMRTSGNVNEQFF.

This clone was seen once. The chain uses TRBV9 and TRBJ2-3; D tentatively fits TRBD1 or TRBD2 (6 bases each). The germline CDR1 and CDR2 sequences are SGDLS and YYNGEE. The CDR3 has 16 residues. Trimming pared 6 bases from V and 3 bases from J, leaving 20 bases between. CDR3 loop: CASNLSPGAITDTQYF. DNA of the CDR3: TGTGCCAGCAACCTATCGCCGGGGGCTATAACAGATACGCAGTATTTT.

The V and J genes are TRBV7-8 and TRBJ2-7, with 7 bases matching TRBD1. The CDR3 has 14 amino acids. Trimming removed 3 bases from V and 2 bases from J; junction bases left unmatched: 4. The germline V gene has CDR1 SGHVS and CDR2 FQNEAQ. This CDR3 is CASSFGGQTYEQYF. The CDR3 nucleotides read TGTGCCAGCAGCTTTGGGGGACAGACCTACGAGCAGTACTTC.

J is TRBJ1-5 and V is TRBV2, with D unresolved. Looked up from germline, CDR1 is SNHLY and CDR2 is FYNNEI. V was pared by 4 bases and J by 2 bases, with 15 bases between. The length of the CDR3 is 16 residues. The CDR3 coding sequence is TGTGCCAGCAGTGTGTTCTGGGAAGAGGGCAATCAGCCCCAGCATTTT. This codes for CASSVFWEEGNQPQHF.

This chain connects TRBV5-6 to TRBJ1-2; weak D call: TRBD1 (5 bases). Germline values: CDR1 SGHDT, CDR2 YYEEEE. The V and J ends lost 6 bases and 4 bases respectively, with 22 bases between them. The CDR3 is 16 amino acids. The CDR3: CASTHYGGAPLYGYTF. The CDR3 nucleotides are TGTGCCAGCACTCATTATGGTGGGGCGCCGCTCTATGGCTACACCTTC.